This T cell receptor (beta chain) is from a study of patients and donors after allogeneic stem cell transplantation. This clonotype was seen just once. Using its own MiXCR run on the RT-PCR reads, TCRdb lists one record per CDR3 protein. This table holds about a million distinct CDR3 sequences, approximately 19% found once. With 5 bases removed from V and 5 bases from J, the gap between germline ends came to 9 bases. Per the germline V gene, CDR1 is SGHTA and CDR2 is FQGNSA. This CDR3 has 12 residues. The sequenced sample was blood, either unsorted or a sorted T cell fraction (not recorded which). The TCR sequence derives from a human donor who was either an allogeneic HSCT recipient or a stem cell or donor lymphocyte infusion donor (not recorded which). It is not recorded whose cells these are; they may come from a transplant donor. The chain joins TRBV7-2 to TRBJ2-5; D remains unclear. DNA of the CDR3: TGTGCCAGCAGCCCATCCTGGGAGACCCAGTACTTC. Translated: CASSPSWETQYF.